The 20 T cell receptor beta chains in this list originate from one sample, sequenced in a study of blood T cell repertoires in COVID-19. The repertoire was sequenced with immunoSEQ multiplex PCR; TCRdb's copy has only in-frame clones and lacks some. The sample has roughly 230,000 clones, 84% seen once. The sequenced material came from peripheral blood. These receptors all come from a man in his fifties or sixties with acute or convalescent COVID-19.

The chain is built from TRBV28 and TRBJ2-7; the match to TRBD2 covers 7 bases. Germline V gene lookup returns CDR1 MDHEN and CDR2 SYDVKM. The V segment lost 4 bases and the J segment 4 bases; nucleotides outside the gene matches: 10. The CDR3 covers 15 residues. The CDR3 DNA is TGTGCCAGCAGTTGGGGGGGACTGGACAAATACGAGCAGTACTTC. This gives the protein CASSWGGLDKYEQYF.

This clone turned up a few times. V and J are TRBV28 and TRBJ1-5; TRBD1 might be the D (6 bases). This CDR3 comprises 13 residues. In germline, CDR1 is MDHEN, CDR2 SYDVKM. V lost 5 bases and J lost 7, with 12 bases in between. The chain's CDR3 is CASSTGTIQPQHF. In DNA form, the CDR3 reads TGTGCCAGCAGTACCGGGACAATACAGCCCCAGCATTTT. The complete variable domain, with remaining parts taken from reference TRBV28 and TRBJ1-5, reads DVKVTQSSRYLVKRTGEKVFLECVQDMDHENMFWYRQDPGLGLRLIYFSYDVKMKEKGDIPEGYSVSREKKERFSLILESASTNQTSMYLCASSTGTIQPQHFGDGTRLSIL.

This clone appeared a few times. The V call is TRBV3-1 (or the pseudogene TRBV3-2), the J call TRBJ2-2; 10 bases line up with TRBD2. The CDR3 runs to 15 residues. Germline-derived CDR1 and CDR2 are LGHDT and YNNKEL (reference sequence). Trimming cost V 4 bases and J 4 bases; bases outside gene matches: 3. DNA for the CDR3: TGTGCCAGCAGCCGTGCTAGCGGGAGCACCGGGGAGCTGTTTTTT. This encodes CASSRASGSTGELFF.

The rearrangement links TRBV5-4 to TRBJ1-2; TRBD1 aligns across 12 bases. Germline values: CDR1 SGHNT, CDR2 YYREEE (reference sequence). The CDR3 is 15 residues long. J lost 5 bases, V lost 2 bases, and 4 bases had no gene match. The CDR3 coding sequence is TGTGCCAGCAGCTTTGGGGGACAGGGGGCTTATGGCTACACCTTC. The encoded protein is CASSFGGQGAYGYTF.

J is TRBJ1-1 and V is TRBV28; tentative D call: TRBD1 (5 bases). The CDR3 spans 15 residues. V was shortened by 6 bases and J by 1 base, with 15 bases between the two germline ends. Germline CDR1 is MDHEN and CDR2 is SYDVKM. The CDR3: CASRSPGGGNTEAFF. In DNA form, the CDR3 reads TGTGCCAGCAGATCCCCCGGGGGTGGGAACACTGAAGCTTTCTTT.

The gene calls are TRBV6-6 and TRBJ1-5, with 7 bases that match TRBD1. V trimming: 3 bases; J trimming: 0 bases; junction bases outside the gene matches: 2. The germline gives CDR1 MNHNY, CDR2 SVGAGI (reference sequence). The CDR3 sequence is 15 residues long. The CDR3 coding sequence is TGTGCCAGCAGTTATGACAGGGCTAGCAATCAGCCCCAGCATTTT. It translates to CASSYDRASNQPQHF.

The V call is TRBV12-3 or TRBV12-4, the J call TRBJ1-2, with D perhaps TRBD1 (6 bases). The CDR3 consists of 12 residues. Trimming shortened V by 5 bases and J by 7 bases, and 11 bases separated the two germline ends. CDR3 in amino acids: CASSPGTIGYTF. The CDR3 DNA reads TGTGCCAGCAGTCCCGGGACAATTGGCTACACCTTC.

V and J are TRBV27 and TRBJ2-7; maybe TRBD1 (6 bases). V gave up 7 bases and J gave up 0 bases, with 10 bases separating them. The CDR3 spans 13 residues. Germline V gene sequence: CDR1 MNHEY, CDR2 SMNVEV (reference sequence). The CDR3 is CASTDRNSYEQYF. The CDR3 nucleotides read TGTGCCAGCACGGACAGAAACTCCTACGAGCAGTACTTC.

This rearrangement joins TRBV19 to TRBJ1-3; 9 nucleotides agree with TRBD1. V was pared by 6 bases and J by 4 bases, with 7 bases of the junction left unmatched. The germline CDR1 and CDR2 sequences are LNHDA and SQIVND (reference sequence). The CDR3 covers 15 residues. CDR3 amino acids: CASSQGTGKGNTIYF. The DNA of the CDR3 is TGTGCCAGTAGCCAAGGGACAGGGAAAGGAAACACCATATATTTT.

The rearrangement joins TRBV14 to TRBJ2-3; possible D gene TRBD1, 5 bases. With 0 bases removed from V and 2 bases from J, the gap between germline ends came to 27 bases. The CDR3 is 21 residues long. Per the germline V gene, CDR1 is SGHDN and CDR2 is FVKESK. Written as DNA, the CDR3 is TGTGCCAGCAGCCAAGATCTTAAAGTAGGGGCTATAGTCCAAAACACAGATACGCAGTATTTT. Translation: CASSQDLKVGAIVQNTDTQYF.

The CDR3 loop reads CASSLAGGVHEQYF. The DNA of the CDR3 is TGTGCCAGCAGCTTAGCGGGAGGGGTCCACGAGCAGTACTTC. The chain joins TRBV7-2 to TRBJ2-7, with 7 bases matching TRBD2. Germline V CDR1 and CDR2: SGHTA, FQGNSA. This CDR3 region has 14 residues. Unmatched junction bases numbered 4, after V lost 0 bases and J lost 5 bases.

The gene calls are TRBV5-6 and TRBJ1-2, with D maybe TRBD1 (5 bases). The CDR3 runs to 13 residues. Deletions cut 0 bases from V and 4 bases from J, with 7 bases between. Germline V gene lookup returns CDR1 SGHDT and CDR2 YYEEEE. This CDR3 reads CASSLGRAYGYTF. CDR3 coding DNA: TGTGCCAGCAGCTTGGGCAGGGCCTATGGCTACACCTTC.

The genes are TRBV6-4 and TRBJ2-5; D gene ambiguous. With 0 bases removed from V and 5 bases from J, the gap between germline ends came to 13 bases. This CDR3 spans 15 amino acids. Germline lookup yields CDR1 MRHNA and CDR2 SNTAGT. Written as DNA, the CDR3 is TGTGCCAGCAGTGACTCGTTGGGCCCCCGGGAGACCCAGTACTTC. Residues: CASSDSLGPRETQYF.

The rearrangement uses TRBV30 and TRBJ2-7, with 7 bases identical to TRBD1. Germline V gene lookup returns CDR1 GTSNPN and CDR2 SVGIG (reference sequence). V shed 3 bases, J shed 2 bases, and the junction held 10 bases outside the gene matches. The CDR3 is made up of 15 amino acids. CDR3: CAWRKGQARPYEQYF. Written as DNA, the CDR3 is TGTGCCTGGAGAAAAGGACAGGCGCGCCCCTACGAGCAGTACTTC.

The chain carries TRBV19 and TRBJ1-4; weak D call: TRBD1 (6 bases). V lost 5 bases to trimming and J lost 8 bases, with 12 bases between them. CDR1 LNHDA and CDR2 SQIVND come from the germline V gene (reference sequence). This CDR3 is 13 amino acids long. The CDR3 region is CASSFTGWEKLFF. CDR3 nucleotide sequence: TGTGCCAGTAGTTTCACAGGGTGGGAAAAACTGTTTTTT.

V and J are TRBV28 and TRBJ1-2; possibly TRBD1 for D (5 bases). The CDR3 has 17 residues. Germline V gene lookup returns CDR1 MDHEN and CDR2 SYDVKM. Trimming took off 4 bases at V and 4 bases at J, with 22 bases between the two ends. The CDR3 bases are TGTGCCAGCAGTTCCCTTAGGGGTCGCGTACCCAGCTATGGCTACACCTTC. Translating it yields CASSSLRGRVPSYGYTF.

This clone was seen a handful of times. The chain is built from TRBV9 and TRBJ1-1; TRBD1 might be the D (6 bases). The V end lost 2 bases, the J end lost 5 bases, and 13 bases lay between the germline ends. Germline assignment: CDR1 SGDLS and CDR2 YYNGEE. This CDR3 spans 14 amino acids. CDR3 DNA: TGTGCCAGCAGCGTGGGTACACAGGGAACTGAAGCTTTCTTT. It is translated as CASSVGTQGTEAFF.

This chain uses TRBV11-3 with TRBJ2-7, with D possibly being TRBD1 (6 bases). The CDR3 covers 19 residues. Germline V gene data show CDR1 as SGHNT and CDR2 as YENEEA. Trimming stripped 0 bases from V and 0 bases from J, with 21 bases between. CDR3 loop: CASSLDLIFGQTNSYEQYF. CDR3 nucleotide sequence: TGTGCCAGCAGCTTAGATCTTATTTTTGGACAGACCAACTCCTACGAGCAGTACTTC.

This chain uses TRBV5-4 with TRBJ2-1; 9 nucleotides agree with TRBD2. The CDR3 extends over 17 amino acids. Looked up from germline, CDR1 is SGHNT and CDR2 is YYREEE (reference sequence). With V trimmed by 0 bases and J by 4 bases, 8 bases remained unmatched. The CDR3 loop is CASSLARTSAQYNEQFF. The CDR3 nucleotides read TGTGCCAGCAGCTTGGCCCGGACTAGCGCCCAGTACAATGAGCAGTTCTTC.

The chain has TRBV11-2 and TRBJ2-5; 10 positions match TRBD2. The germline V gene has CDR1 SGHAT and CDR2 FQNNGV. V shed 5 bases and J 2 bases; nucleotides not matched to a gene: 5. CDR3 length: 15 residues. The CDR3 region has the DNA TGTGCCAGCAGCCTTGGGACTAGCGAGCAAGAGACCCAGTACTTC. It yields the protein CASSLGTSEQETQYF.